These T cell receptor beta chains were read from a single sample in a study of cytomegalovirus exposure and HLA in healthy donors. The protocol was immunoSEQ multiplex PCR, while the TCRdb copy is restricted to in-frame clones and leaves out a portion. The sample has some 200,000 clones; around 78% are singletons. Sequenced sample: PBMCs. These receptors came from a woman aged 25 to 39 in good health and CMV-seropositive. Both conserved end residues are part of each CDR3. Fields, in order: J gene, D gene, V gene, clone size, CDR3 protein, CDR3 DNA. D genes are given only for firm matches. The size of a clone is reported for some rows only, either as once, few or many, or as a class for expanded clones.

j_call: TRBJ2-1
d_call: TRBD2
v_call: TRBV9
clone_size: NA
cdr3_aa: CASSVVAGADEQFF
cdr3_nt: TGTGCCAGCAGCGTAGTTGCGGGAGCGGATGAGCAGTTCTTC

j_call: TRBJ2-1
d_call: TRBD2
v_call: TRBV7-8
clone_size: NA
cdr3_aa: CASSIVAGGMGNEQFF
cdr3_nt: TGTGCCAGCAGCATAGTAGCGGGAGGGATGGGCAATGAGCAGTTCTTC

j_call: TRBJ2-1
d_call: TRBD2
v_call: TRBV2
clone_size: NA
cdr3_aa: CASGSSGGAGFF
cdr3_nt: TGTGCCTCCGGGAGTAGCGGGGGCGCTGGTTTCTTC

j_call: TRBJ1-4
d_call: TRBD1
v_call: TRBV5-4
clone_size: NA
cdr3_aa: CASSIGQGSNEKLFF
cdr3_nt: TGTGCCAGCAGCATAGGACAGGGTTCTAATGAAAAACTGTTTTTT

j_call: TRBJ2-7
d_call: TRBD1
v_call: TRBV28
clone_size: once
cdr3_aa: CASNRQGDIYEQYF
cdr3_nt: TGTGCCAGCAACCGACAGGGTGATATCTACGAGCAGTACTTC

j_call: TRBJ2-1
d_call: NA
v_call: TRBV27
clone_size: NA
cdr3_aa: CASSFNPLTVSSYNEQFF
cdr3_nt: TGTGCCAGCAGTTTCAACCCGCTCACAGTAAGCTCCTACAATGAGCAGTTCTTC

j_call: TRBJ1-1
d_call: NA
v_call: TRBV19
clone_size: NA
cdr3_aa: CASSPEVGRPSEAFF
cdr3_nt: TGTGCCAGTAGTCCGGAGGTAGGCAGACCGTCTGAAGCTTTCTTT

j_call: TRBJ2-7
d_call: NA
v_call: TRBV6-1
clone_size: once
cdr3_aa: CASSPDTYHSYEQYF
cdr3_nt: TGTGCCAGCAGTCCTGACACATACCATTCCTACGAGCAGTACTTC

j_call: TRBJ1-4
d_call: NA
v_call: TRBV9
clone_size: NA
cdr3_aa: CASSVGSGYNEKLFF
cdr3_nt: TGTGCCAGCAGCGTAGGGTCGGGGTATAATGAAAAACTGTTTTTT

j_call: TRBJ1-2
d_call: NA
v_call: TRBV15
clone_size: NA
cdr3_aa: CATSYIKGVDYGYTF
cdr3_nt: TGTGCCACCAGCTATATTAAGGGAGTGGACTATGGCTACACCTTC

j_call: TRBJ2-1
d_call: NA
v_call: TRBV2
clone_size: NA
cdr3_aa: CASSSGDYNEQFF
cdr3_nt: TGTGCCAGCTCGAGCGGCGACTACAATGAGCAGTTCTTC

j_call: TRBJ2-7
d_call: TRBD1
v_call: TRBV4-1
clone_size: few
cdr3_aa: CASSQVRQGAYEQYF
cdr3_nt: TGCGCCAGCAGCCAAGTCAGACAGGGGGCCTACGAGCAGTACTTC

j_call: TRBJ2-2
d_call: NA
v_call: TRBV2
clone_size: NA
cdr3_aa: CASSDRAGELFF
cdr3_nt: TGTGCCAGCAGTGACAGGGCCGGGGAGCTGTTTTTT

j_call: TRBJ2-7
d_call: TRBD1
v_call: TRBV4-1
clone_size: NA
cdr3_aa: CASSHTGGFGYEQYF
cdr3_nt: TGCGCCAGCAGCCACACAGGGGGTTTTGGCTACGAGCAGTACTTC

j_call: TRBJ2-5
d_call: TRBD2
v_call: TRBV5-1
clone_size: NA
cdr3_aa: CASSSSGVPGGAQETQYF
cdr3_nt: TGCGCCAGCAGCTCCTCAGGGGTGCCGGGGGGGGCACAAGAGACCCAGTACTTC

j_call: TRBJ1-5
d_call: NA
v_call: TRBV7-9
clone_size: NA
cdr3_aa: CASSAGQSNQPQHF
cdr3_nt: TGTGCCAGCAGCGCCGGACAGAGCAATCAGCCCCAGCATTTT

j_call: TRBJ1-2
d_call: NA
v_call: TRBV5-4
clone_size: NA
cdr3_aa: CASSPRANYGYTF
cdr3_nt: TGTGCCAGCAGCCCCAGGGCTAACTATGGCTACACCTTC

j_call: TRBJ1-2
d_call: NA
v_call: TRBV27
clone_size: NA
cdr3_aa: CASSSWAQGGYGYTF
cdr3_nt: TGTGCCAGCAGTTCCTGGGCTCAGGGTGGCTATGGCTACACCTTC

j_call: TRBJ2-2
d_call: NA
v_call: TRBV2
clone_size: NA
cdr3_aa: CASRFDTGELFF
cdr3_nt: TGTGCCAGCAGGTTCGACACCGGGGAGCTGTTTTTT

j_call: TRBJ2-7
d_call: TRBD1
v_call: TRBV28
clone_size: NA
cdr3_aa: CASSPRDRAYEQYF
cdr3_nt: TGTGCCAGCAGTCCCCGGGACAGGGCCTACGAGCAGTACTTC

j_call: TRBJ2-7
d_call: NA
v_call: TRBV5-6
clone_size: few
cdr3_aa: CASSLPSSSYEQYF
cdr3_nt: TGTGCCAGCAGCTTGCCCTCTAGCTCCTACGAGCAGTACTTC